Presented here are 30 T cell receptor beta chains from one specimen sequenced in a study of T cells after yellow fever vaccination. Each CDR3 protein gets one entry after TCRdb re-called the 5' RACE reads with MiXCR. This table holds 250,000 to 300,000 distinct CDR3 sequences, approximately 13% found once. Sequencing was performed on CD4+ T cells sorted from PBMCs, taken 45 days after the yellow fever booster vaccination. The source of these receptors is a man younger than 45 who received the YFV17D yellow fever vaccine.

The chain joins TRBV5-1 to TRBJ2-2; D may be TRBD1 or TRBD2 (5 bases each). CDR1 is SGHRS and CDR2 is YFSETQ in the germline V gene. The CDR3 is 17 residues long. Trimming cost V 1 base and J 7 bases, with 20 bases left between them. The CDR3: CASSLPSLRGRGGELFF. DNA of the CDR3: TGCGCCAGCAGCTTGCCAAGTCTGAGGGGACGAGGCGGGGAGCTGTTTTTT.

The sample holds a few counts of this clonotype. The chain links TRBV2 to TRBJ2-1; D may be TRBD1 (6 bases). Germline V gene data show CDR1 as SNHLY and CDR2 as FYNNEI. This CDR3 region has 15 residues. The ends were cut back, 6 bases at V and 0 bases at J, with 12 bases in the middle. Here the CDR3 reads CASRDPRGSYNEQFF. In nucleotides, the CDR3 is TGTGCCAGCAGGGACCCCAGGGGCTCCTACAATGAGCAGTTCTTC.

CDR3 DNA sequence: TGCAGTGCCCGGGGACTGAGATACGAGCAGTACTTC. It encodes CSARGLRYEQYF. V usage is TRBV20-1 and J usage is TRBJ2-7; tentative D call: TRBD2 (6 bases). CDR1 DFQATT and CDR2 SNEGSKA come from the germline V gene (reference sequence). Trimming pared 6 bases from V and 4 bases from J, leaving 13 bases between. The length of the CDR3 is 12 residues.

This clonotype was counted only a few times. This rearrangement joins TRBV4-3 to TRBJ1-5; no clear D. The CDR3 loop spans 15 amino acids. Per the germline V gene, CDR1 is LGHNA and CDR2 is YSLEER. The ends were cut back, 4 bases at V and 7 bases at J, with 17 bases in the middle. The CDR3 nucleotides read TGCGCCAGCAGCCGATCCGGGGTAGAAGGGCAGCCCCAGCATTTT. Its translation is CASSRSGVEGQPQHF.

The genes are TRBV5-1 and TRBJ2-1, with TRBD2 matching 9 bases. The V segment lost 2 bases and the J segment 7 bases; nucleotides outside the gene matches: 10. CDR1 SGHRS and CDR2 YFSETQ come from the germline V gene. The CDR3 runs to 16 residues. The DNA for the CDR3 is TGCGCCAGCAGCTTTCTGGCTAGCGGGAATGGGAATGAGCAGTTCTTC. It codes for CASSFLASGNGNEQFF.

This clonotype was seen a few times. The chain has TRBV18 and TRBJ2-7; 8 bases line up with TRBD2. The CDR3 consists of 14 residues. Germline V gene data show CDR1 as KGHSH and CDR2 as LQKENI. V shed 4 bases, J shed 4 bases, and the junction held 6 bases outside the gene matches. The CDR3 region has the DNA TGTGCCAGCTCACTAGCGGGACTTGTTTACGAGCAGTACTTC. Translated: CASSLAGLVYEQYF.

This clonotype was seen at least ten times. The chain combines TRBV20-1 with TRBJ1-2, with 7 bases identical to TRBD1. The germline gives CDR1 DFQATT, CDR2 SNEGSKA (reference sequence). This CDR3 contains 16 residues. Germline trimming cut 0 bases from V and 2 bases from J; bases unmatched to any gene: 9. The CDR3 nucleotides read TGCAGTGCTAGAGATTCGGCAGGGGGGTCAAACTATGGCTACACCTTC. Protein product: CSARDSAGGSNYGYTF.

CDR3 sequence reads: CSAGGNKGWSTDTQYF. The CDR3, as DNA: TGCAGTGCTGGGGGCAATAAGGGTTGGAGCACAGATACGCAGTATTTT. The genes are TRBV20-1 and TRBJ2-3; perhaps TRBD1 as D (6 bases). The CDR3 has 16 amino acids. Germline lookup yields CDR1 DFQATT and CDR2 SNEGSKA (reference sequence). V shed 5 bases and J shed 0 bases, with 18 bases lying between them.

J is TRBJ2-1 and V is TRBV3-1; 8 positions match TRBD2. This CDR3 comprises 16 residues. The V gene's germline CDR1 is LGHDT and CDR2 YNNKEL (reference sequence). Germline trimming cut 2 bases from V and 7 bases from J; bases unmatched to any gene: 10. CDR3 sequence: CASSQFLREVHNEQFF. For the CDR3, the DNA is TGTGCCAGCAGCCAATTTCTGCGGGAGGTGCATAATGAGCAGTTCTTC.

V and J are TRBV5-1 and TRBJ2-7; no clear D. CDR3 size: 14 residues. Per germline, CDR1 SGHRS and CDR2 YFSETQ. Trimming removed 4 bases at V and 1 base at J, with 12 bases between. CDR3 in amino acids: CASSPELGSYEQYF. The DNA of the CDR3 is TGCGCCAGCAGCCCGGAACTTGGGTCCTACGAGCAGTACTTC.

CDR3 bases: TGTGCCATCAGTGAGAGGGACAGCTATGGCTACACCTTC. It codes for CAISERDSYGYTF. The V gene is TRBV10-3, the J gene TRBJ1-2, with 7 bases fitting TRBD1. CDR3 length equals 13 residues. Germline lookup yields CDR1 ENHRY and CDR2 SYGVKD. V lost 2 bases, J lost 4 bases, and 1 base stayed unmatched.

This clonotype was counted only a few times. The chain joins TRBV10-3 to TRBJ2-1; tentatively, D is TRBD2 (6 bases). The CDR3 contains 18 residues. The germline V and J ends were trimmed by 0 bases and 0 bases, with 15 bases remaining between them. Germline V lookup: CDR1 ENHRY, CDR2 SYGVKD. CDR3 in DNA: TGTGCCATCAGTGAGTCGAAGGGCGGGACGCGCTCCTACAATGAGCAGTTCTTC. It yields the protein CAISESKGGTRSYNEQFF.

The gene calls are TRBV6-2 or TRBV6-3 and TRBJ2-7, with D hard to call. Trimming removed 6 bases from V and 2 bases from J, with 11 bases in between. Germline V gives CDR1 MNHEY, CDR2 SVGEGT. This CDR3 contains 13 residues. CDR3 in DNA: TGTGCCAGCAGAACCCTAGGGCCCTACGAGCAGTACTTC. Residues: CASRTLGPYEQYF.

The chain combines TRBV12-3 or TRBV12-4 with TRBJ2-7; D is uncertain. The CDR3 spans 15 residues. Trimming stripped 3 bases from V and 5 bases from J, with 17 bases between. CDR3 sequence: CASSFWGSGRNEQYF. The CDR3 DNA sequence: TGTGCCAGCAGTTTTTGGGGTTCCGGGCGAAACGAGCAGTACTTC.

The chain combines TRBV6-2 or TRBV6-3 with TRBJ2-1; 7 bases agree with TRBD2. Germline V gene sequence: CDR1 MNHEY, CDR2 SVGEGT. The CDR3 totals 16 residues. V dropped 5 bases and J dropped 8; count of bases not matched to a gene: 15. This CDR3 reads CASSPWGGRPADEQFF. CDR3 sequence (DNA): TGTGCCAGCAGTCCGTGGGGGGGAAGACCCGCCGATGAGCAGTTCTTC.

This chain links TRBV7-2 with TRBJ2-4, with D perhaps matching TRBD2 (6 bases). From germline, CDR1 is SGHTA and CDR2 FQGNSA. CDR3 length: 12 residues. V was shortened by 6 bases and J by 9 bases, with 12 bases between the two germline ends. The CDR3 DNA follows: TGTGCCAGCAGTTCGGACTATAGCATTCAGTACTTC. This encodes CASSSDYSIQYF.

This clonotype was detected a few times. The chain is built from TRBV20-1 and TRBJ2-2, with no clear D. The V and J ends lost 5 bases and 6 bases respectively, with 13 bases between them. This CDR3 contains 13 residues. Germline CDR1 DFQATT, CDR2 SNEGSKA (reference sequence). The CDR3 DNA reads as TGCAGTGCTTCCTCAACTGGGGCCGGGGAGCTGTTTTTT. Translating it yields CSASSTGAGELFF.

The chain couples TRBV6-2 or TRBV6-3 to TRBJ2-2; unclear D gene. Germline V gene sequence: CDR1 MNHEY, CDR2 SVGEGT. This CDR3 has 13 residues. Trimming cost V 6 bases and J 3 bases, with 8 bases left between them. CDR3 sequence (DNA): TGTGCCAGCAGCCGACCTTACACCGGGGAGCTGTTTTTT. Protein product: CASSRPYTGELFF.

The chain carries TRBV7-6 and TRBJ2-7; 9 positions match TRBD2. The CDR3 is 13 amino acids. Per germline, CDR1 SGHVS and CDR2 FNYEAQ. V lost 6 bases to trimming and J lost 6 bases; unmatched junction nucleotides: 6. The chain's CDR3 is CASRAGGGGEQYF. CDR3 sequence (DNA): TGTGCCAGCAGAGCGGGAGGCGGAGGCGAGCAGTACTTC.

The chain uses TRBV4-2 and TRBJ2-2; weak D call: TRBD2 (5 bases). Trimming took off 1 base at V and 5 bases at J, with 17 bases between the two ends. The CDR3 has 17 residues. CDR1 and CDR2 from the germline V gene are LGHNA and YNFKEQ. This CDR3 reads CASSQVYGMDQTGELFF. The CDR3 DNA reads TGTGCCAGCAGCCAAGTTTACGGGATGGATCAGACCGGGGAGCTGTTTTTT.

This chain joins TRBV12-3 or TRBV12-4 and TRBJ2-7; D not resolved. Between the trimmed V and J ends, which lost 6 bases and 3 bases, there was a span of 12 bases. This CDR3 is 13 amino acids long. CDR3 nucleotide sequence: TGTGCCAGCAGAGGGTCGTCTCTCTACGAGCAGTACTTC. It encodes CASRGSSLYEQYF.

The table lists this clonotype with a few counts. The chain combines TRBV7-2 with TRBJ2-3; D possibly uses TRBD1 or TRBD2 (5 bases each). Trimming removed 7 bases at V and 5 bases at J, with 19 bases between. The CDR3 totals 15 residues. The V gene's germline CDR1 is SGHTA and CDR2 FQGNSA. The CDR3 coding sequence is TGTGCCAGCATCCCCGGGACCGTTCCACGAGATACGCAGTATTTT. Translated: CASIPGTVPRDTQYF.

This clonotype was observed a handful of times. The chain employs TRBV15 and TRBJ1-6; D remains ambiguous. Trimming took off 0 bases at V and 10 bases at J, with 19 bases between the two ends. The germline V gene encodes CDR1 LNHNV and CDR2 YYDKDF (reference sequence). The CDR3 sequence is 17 residues long. CDR3 in amino acids: CATSREMAALDLSPLHF. The CDR3 DNA sequence: TGTGCCACCAGCAGAGAGATGGCCGCTCTAGACCTATCACCCCTCCACTTT.

The chain recombines TRBV5-6 with TRBJ1-5; D unresolved. V dropped 2 bases and J dropped 3 bases, with 9 bases sitting between them. The CDR3 totals 14 residues. Germline-derived CDR1 and CDR2 are SGHDT and YYEEEE. The CDR3 is CASSLPGTNQPQHF. The CDR3 nucleotides read TGTGCCAGCAGCTTACCCGGAACCAATCAGCCCCAGCATTTT.

This clonotype was observed a few times. The chain is built from TRBV7-2 and TRBJ2-3, with 12 bases that match TRBD1. V lost 5 bases to trimming and J lost 6 bases; unmatched junction nucleotides: 3. Germline lookup yields CDR1 SGHTA and CDR2 FQGNSA. CDR3 length: 14 residues. CDR3: CASSRDRGRDTQYF. The CDR3 DNA reads TGTGCCAGCAGCCGGGACAGGGGGCGGGATACGCAGTATTTT.

This clonotype was observed a few times. The CDR3: CASSPRLSGITTDTQYF. The DNA for the CDR3 is TGTGCCAGCTCACCACGACTTAGCGGGATAACCACAGATACGCAGTATTTT. The chain links TRBV18 to TRBJ2-3; 8 bases line up with TRBD2. Trimming took 1 base from V and 2 from J; bases not matched to a gene: 8. This CDR3 comprises 17 residues. Germline-derived CDR1 and CDR2 are KGHSH and LQKENI.

This clonotype occurred a few times. The rearrangement uses TRBV5-1 and TRBJ2-3; D remains unclear. CDR1 and CDR2 (germline): SGHRS, YFSETQ. The CDR3 has 15 residues. V lost 1 base and J 4 bases, leaving 13 bases between the germline ends. The CDR3 reads CASSLPDSQADTQYF. The CDR3 DNA reads as TGCGCCAGCAGCTTGCCGGATTCCCAAGCAGATACGCAGTATTTT.

The V call is TRBV27, the J call TRBJ2-1, with 7 bases identical to TRBD1. Germline V CDR1 and CDR2: MNHEY, SMNVEV (reference sequence). V shed 5 bases and J 5 bases; nucleotides not matched to a gene: 9. The CDR3 sequence is 15 residues long. The DNA for the CDR3 is TGTGCCAGCAGTAGATCCGGGACAGCCAACAATGAGCAGTTCTTC. This sequence encodes CASSRSGTANNEQFF.

This clonotype was seen a handful of times. V and J are TRBV5-4 and TRBJ2-3; 11 bases fit TRBD2. This CDR3 is 19 amino acids long. CDR1 SGHNT and CDR2 YYREEE come from the germline V gene (reference sequence). The trim removed 0 bases at V and 2 bases at J, leaving 11 bases unmatched. CDR3 DNA sequence: TGTGCCAGCAGCTTGGGGCTAGCGGGAGGTTGGAACGTCACAGATACGCAGTATTTT. It is translated as CASSLGLAGGWNVTDTQYF.

The genes are TRBV20-1 and TRBJ2-1, with D unclear. V lost 1 base, J lost 1 base, and 11 bases lay in between. Germline CDR1 reads DFQATT; CDR2 reads SNEGSKA (reference sequence). The CDR3 consists of 15 residues. Here the CDR3 reads CSARGLGESYNEQFF. DNA for the CDR3: TGCAGTGCTAGAGGGCTGGGCGAGTCCTACAATGAGCAGTTCTTC.